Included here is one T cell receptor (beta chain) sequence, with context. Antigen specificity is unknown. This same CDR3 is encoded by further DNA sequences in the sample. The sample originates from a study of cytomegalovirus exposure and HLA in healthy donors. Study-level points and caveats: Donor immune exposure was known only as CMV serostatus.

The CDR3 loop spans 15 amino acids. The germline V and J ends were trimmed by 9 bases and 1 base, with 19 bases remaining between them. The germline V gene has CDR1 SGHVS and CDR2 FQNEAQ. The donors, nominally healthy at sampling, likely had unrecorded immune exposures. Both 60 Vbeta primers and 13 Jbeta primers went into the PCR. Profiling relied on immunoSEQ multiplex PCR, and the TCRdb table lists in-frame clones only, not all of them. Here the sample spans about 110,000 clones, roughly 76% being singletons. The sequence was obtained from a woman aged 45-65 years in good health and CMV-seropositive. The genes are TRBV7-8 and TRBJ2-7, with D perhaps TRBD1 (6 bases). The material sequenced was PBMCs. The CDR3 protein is CASSATGTSSYEQYF. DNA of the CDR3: TGTGCCAGTAGCGCCACCGGGACATCTTCCTACGAGCAGTACTTC.